These 25 T cell receptor beta chains were sequenced from one sample in a study of T cell responses to AZD1222 COVID-19 vaccine. The assay was immunoSEQ multiplex PCR, and TCRdb's table has in-frame clones only and misses some. The sample has fewer than 150,000 clones; 93% are singletons. Sequenced material: peripheral blood, taken on day 0 of AZD1222 vaccination. The receptor set was obtained from an adult in good health.

V and J are TRBV2 and TRBJ1-5; 7 bases fit TRBD1. V lost 7 bases and J lost 5; bases outside the gene matches: 8. Germline values: CDR1 SNHLY, CDR2 FYNNEI. This CDR3 contains 14 residues. CDR3 bases: TGTGCCAGCAAAGGAGGGACAGAATATCAGCCCCAGCATTTT. The encoded protein is CASKGGTEYQPQHF. The full variable domain, with the rest looked up from reference TRBV2 and TRBJ1-5, is EPEVTQTPSHQVTQMGQEVILRCVPISNHLYFYWYRQILGQKVEFLVSFYNNEISEKSEIFDDQFSVERPDGSNFTLKIRSTKLEDSAMYFCASKGGTEYQPQHFGDGTRLSIL.

The chain is built from TRBV12-3 or TRBV12-4 and TRBJ1-1, with D possibly matching TRBD1 (5 bases). The V end lost 6 bases, the J end lost 5 bases, and 10 bases lay between the germline ends. CDR3 length: 12 residues. The CDR3 protein is CASRPRGTEAFF. CDR3 bases: TGTGCCAGCAGACCTCGGGGGACTGAAGCTTTCTTT.

The CDR3 sequence: CASSHDPSGPYNEQFF. The DNA of the CDR3 is TGCGCCAGCAGCCATGATCCTAGCGGACCCTACAATGAGCAGTTCTTC. This rearrangement joins TRBV4-1 to TRBJ2-1; TRBD2 aligns across 7 bases. The CDR3 is made up of 16 amino acids. Germline V gene sequence: CDR1 MGHRA, CDR2 YSYEKL. Germline trimming cut 3 bases from V and 2 bases from J; bases unmatched to any gene: 7.

The chain is built from TRBV27 and TRBJ2-1, with a tentative D call TRBD2 (7 bases). Trimming took 6 bases from V and 2 from J, leaving 14 bases between them. The CDR3 has 15 amino acids. Germline V lookup: CDR1 MNHEY, CDR2 SMNVEV (reference sequence). The CDR3 spells CASSPRGPAYNEQFF. The CDR3, as DNA: TGTGCCAGCAGCCCGCGGGGGCCCGCCTACAATGAGCAGTTCTTC.

The rearrangement links TRBV25-1 to TRBJ1-2; 7 bases align to TRBD1. Looked up from germline, CDR1 is MGHDK and CDR2 is SYGVNS. The ends lost 3 bases at V and 4 bases at J; junction bases unmatched: 8. This CDR3 has 15 amino acids. CDR3 in DNA: TGTGCCAGCAGTGACCACAGGGGTAGCGGCTATGGCTACACCTTC. It encodes CASSDHRGSGYGYTF.

This sequence joins TRBV10-2 and TRBJ1-1, with unresolved D. The CDR3 contains 14 residues. V was shortened by 3 bases and J by 0 bases, with 8 bases between the two germline ends. Looked up from germline, CDR1 is WSHSY and CDR2 is SAAADI. The CDR3 region is CASSERSVNTEAFF. DNA for the CDR3: TGCGCCAGCAGTGAACGGAGCGTGAACACTGAAGCTTTCTTT.

This clone was counted a single time. The chain employs TRBV11-1 and TRBJ1-6; 9 bases are a match to TRBD1. Looked up from germline, CDR1 is SGHAT and CDR2 is FQDESV (reference sequence). The J segment lost 7 bases and the V segment lost 2 bases, leaving 6 bases of the junction unmatched. The CDR3 has 16 residues. This chain's CDR3 is CASSLYGQGTNSPLHF. As DNA, the CDR3 is TGTGCCAGCAGCTTATACGGACAGGGGACGAATTCACCCCTCCACTTT. The variable domain in full, completed from reference TRBV11-1 and TRBJ1-6, reads EAEVAQSPRYKITEKSQAVAFWCDPISGHATLYWYRQILGQGPELLVQFQDESVVDDSQLPKDRFSAERLKGVDSTLKIQPAELGDSAMYLCASSLYGQGTNSPLHFGNGTRLTVT.

The V call is TRBV24-1, the J call TRBJ2-3; D possibly uses TRBD1 or TRBD2 (5 bases each). Germline V gives CDR1 KGHDR, CDR2 SFDVKD. CDR3 length equals 15 residues. V lost 4 bases and J lost 2, with 12 bases in between. CDR3 in amino acids: CATSEGTTTTDTQYF. CDR3 bases: TGTGCCACCAGTGAGGGGACCACAACCACAGATACGCAGTATTTT.

The gene calls are TRBV27 and TRBJ1-1, with 9 bases lining up with TRBD1. Trimming cost V 3 bases and J 1 base; bases outside gene matches: 3. Germline V gene sequence: CDR1 MNHEY, CDR2 SMNVEV (reference sequence). This CDR3 is built from 15 residues. CDR3 nucleotide sequence: TGTGCCAGCAGTTTCACAGGGGGCTCGAACACTGAAGCTTTCTTT. Protein: CASSFTGGSNTEAFF.

The chain couples TRBV7-8 to TRBJ2-7; D is uncertain. CDR1 is SGHVS, CDR2 FQNEAQ, per germline. This CDR3 region has 15 residues. Trimming removed 5 bases from V and 5 bases from J, with 19 bases in between. CDR3 in amino acids: CASSPLDRVIDEQYF. CDR3 nucleotide sequence: TGTGCCAGCAGCCCGCTGGATCGGGTAATCGACGAGCAGTACTTC.

The CDR3 bases are TGCGCCAGCAGCCAGGTACGAGGAACTGAAGCTTTCTTT. Its translation is CASSQVRGTEAFF. V is TRBV4-1 and J is TRBJ1-1; D remains unclear. V lost 3 bases and J lost 5, with 10 bases in between. The CDR3 totals 13 residues. Per the germline V gene, CDR1 is MGHRA and CDR2 is YSYEKL.

V usage is TRBV6-5 and J usage is TRBJ1-2, with D tentatively TRBD1 (5 bases). The CDR3 covers 12 residues. The germline V gene has CDR1 MNHEY and CDR2 SVGAGI. Trimming pared 2 bases from V and 7 bases from J, leaving 8 bases between. The CDR3: CASSYLGGGYTF. In DNA form, the CDR3 reads TGTGCCAGCAGTTACCTGGGGGGTGGCTACACCTTC.

The chain joins TRBV29-1 to TRBJ2-1; D not resolved. There are 10 residues in the CDR3. With 4 bases removed from V and 6 bases from J, the gap between germline ends came to 4 bases. Per the germline V gene, CDR1 is SQVTM and CDR2 is ANQGSEA. The CDR3 protein is CSVGGNEQFF. Here the CDR3 DNA reads TGCAGCGTTGGGGGCAATGAGCAGTTCTTC.

This clone appeared a single time. V usage is TRBV19 and J usage is TRBJ1-5, with D hard to call. In germline, CDR1 is LNHDA, CDR2 SQIVND (reference sequence). This CDR3 has 14 residues. V was trimmed by 1 base and J by 7 bases, leaving 11 bases between them. Here the CDR3 DNA reads TGTGCCAGTAGTATAGGTGGGTCTCGACAGCCCCAGCATTTT. Translating gives CASSIGGSRQPQHF.

This chain joins TRBV5-5 and TRBJ1-2, with 8 nucleotides matching TRBD1. The CDR3 has 14 amino acids. V shed 0 bases and J 3 bases; nucleotides not matched to a gene: 1. The V gene's germline CDR1 is SGHKS and CDR2 YYEKEE (reference sequence). CDR3 nucleotide sequence: TGTGCCAGCAGCTTGGCAGGGGGCGACTATGGCTACACCTTC. It codes for CASSLAGGDYGYTF. Combining the CDR3 with reference TRBV5-5 and TRBJ1-2 gives the whole variable domain DAGVTQSPTHLIKTRGQQVTLRCSPISGHKSVSWYQQVLGQGPQFIFQYYEKEERGRGNFPDRFSARQFPNYSSELNVNALLLGDSALYLCASSLAGGDYGYTFGSGTRLTVV.

CDR3 DNA: TGTGCCTGGATCCGAGATAATTCACCCCTCCACTTT. Its translation is CAWIRDNSPLHF. The chain links TRBV30 to TRBJ1-6; D gene unclear. CDR3 length: 12 residues. Germline V CDR1 and CDR2: GTSNPN, SVGIG (reference sequence). The ends were cut back, 4 bases at V and 5 bases at J, with 6 bases in the middle.

The genes are TRBV6-5 and TRBJ2-7; weak D call: TRBD2 (7 bases). This CDR3 has 15 amino acids. V gave up 5 bases and J gave up 5 bases, with 19 bases separating them. Germline V gives CDR1 MNHEY, CDR2 SVGAGI. This CDR3 is CASSRIAGAQDEQYF. DNA for the CDR3: TGTGCCAGCAGTCGCATCGCGGGGGCGCAGGACGAGCAGTACTTC.

The chain couples TRBV6-5 to TRBJ1-1, with D possibly TRBD1 on 6 matching bases. Trimming took 0 bases from V and 4 from J, leaving 9 bases between them. In germline, CDR1 is MNHEY, CDR2 SVGAGI. The CDR3 covers 14 residues. CDR3 protein: CASSYSAGATEAFF. The CDR3 DNA reads as TGTGCCAGCAGTTACTCGGCAGGGGCCACTGAAGCTTTCTTT.

The genes are TRBV11-2 and TRBJ1-1; D not resolved. Germline CDR1 and CDR2: SGHAT and FQNNGV. Trimming stripped 1 base from V and 11 bases from J, with 14 bases between. The CDR3 totals 13 residues. DNA for the CDR3: TGTGCCAGCAGCTTAGGCCTGAGACACCTTGCTTTCTTT. Translated, it gives CASSLGLRHLAFF.

The chain employs TRBV3-1 (or the pseudogene TRBV3-2) and TRBJ1-5; D remains unclear. The CDR3 is 15 residues long. The germline V gene encodes CDR1 LGHDT and CDR2 YNNKEL (reference sequence). Trimming pared 2 bases from V and 5 bases from J, leaving 13 bases between. CDR3 protein: CASSQRADGHQPQHF. The CDR3 DNA follows: TGTGCCAGCAGCCAAAGGGCGGACGGGCATCAGCCCCAGCATTTT.

The genes are TRBV5-5 and TRBJ2-2; 9 nucleotides agree with TRBD1. Germline trimming cut 4 bases from V and 3 bases from J; bases unmatched to any gene: 7. Germline CDR1 SGHKS, CDR2 YYEKEE (reference sequence). The CDR3 totals 16 residues. CDR3 loop: CASSVTGGADTGELFF. The CDR3 DNA reads as TGTGCCAGCAGCGTTACAGGGGGCGCGGACACCGGGGAGCTGTTTTTT.

This clone was picked up a small number of times. V gene TRBV18 combines with J gene TRBJ2-7; TRBD1 agrees at 8 bases. After removal of 2 bases from V and 3 bases from J, the junction contained 6 bases not matched to a gene. The CDR3 sequence is 15 residues long. The V gene's germline CDR1 is KGHSH and CDR2 LQKENI. The CDR3 reads CASSPAGGHIYEQYF. CDR3 coding DNA: TGTGCCAGCTCACCAGCAGGGGGCCATATCTACGAGCAGTACTTC.

This chain joins TRBV2 and TRBJ1-1; the D is unclear. Per germline, CDR1 SNHLY and CDR2 FYNNEI. This CDR3 comprises 10 residues. Trimming shortened V by 4 bases and J by 4 bases, and 1 base separated the two germline ends. Here the CDR3 reads CASSVTEAFF. The CDR3 bases are TGTGCCAGCAGTGTCACTGAAGCTTTCTTT.

Here the CDR3 reads CASSPEGGRDQPQHF. CDR3 nucleotide sequence: TGTGCCAGTAGTCCCGAGGGGGGCAGGGATCAGCCCCAGCATTTT. The chain has TRBV19 and TRBJ1-5; possible D gene TRBD1, 6 bases. V was clipped by 5 bases and J by 5 bases, with 16 bases between them. The germline gives CDR1 LNHDA, CDR2 SQIVND (reference sequence). The CDR3 totals 15 residues.

The sample holds a few counts of this clone. Additional DNA sequences in this sample encode the identical CDR3. The chain combines TRBV28 with TRBJ1-2, with unresolved D. V lost 4 bases and J lost 0, with 0 bases in between. CDR1 is MDHEN and CDR2 is SYDVKM in the germline V gene. The CDR3 is 11 residues long. The CDR3 DNA is TGTGCCAGCAGTTCTAACTATGGCTACACCTTC. Amino acid sequence: CASSSNYGYTF.